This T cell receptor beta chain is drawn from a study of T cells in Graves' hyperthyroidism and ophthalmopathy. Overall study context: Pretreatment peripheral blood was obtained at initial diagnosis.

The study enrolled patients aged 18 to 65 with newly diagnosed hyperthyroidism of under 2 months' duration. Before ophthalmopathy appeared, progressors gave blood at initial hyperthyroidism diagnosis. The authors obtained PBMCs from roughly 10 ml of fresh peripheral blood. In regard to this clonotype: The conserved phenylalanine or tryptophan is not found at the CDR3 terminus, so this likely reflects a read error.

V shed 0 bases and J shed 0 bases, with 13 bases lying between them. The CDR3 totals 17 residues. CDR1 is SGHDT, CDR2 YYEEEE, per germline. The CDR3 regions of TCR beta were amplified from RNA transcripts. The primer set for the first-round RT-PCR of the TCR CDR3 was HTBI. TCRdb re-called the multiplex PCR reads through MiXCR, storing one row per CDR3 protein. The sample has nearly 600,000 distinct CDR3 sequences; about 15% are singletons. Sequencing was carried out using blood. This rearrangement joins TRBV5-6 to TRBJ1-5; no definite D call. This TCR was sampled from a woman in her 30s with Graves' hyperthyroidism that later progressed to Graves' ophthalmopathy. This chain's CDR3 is CASSLAGDSLSNQPQHS. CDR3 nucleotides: TGTGCCAGCAGCTTGGCTGGGGATTCCCTTAGCAATCAGCCCCAGCATTCT.